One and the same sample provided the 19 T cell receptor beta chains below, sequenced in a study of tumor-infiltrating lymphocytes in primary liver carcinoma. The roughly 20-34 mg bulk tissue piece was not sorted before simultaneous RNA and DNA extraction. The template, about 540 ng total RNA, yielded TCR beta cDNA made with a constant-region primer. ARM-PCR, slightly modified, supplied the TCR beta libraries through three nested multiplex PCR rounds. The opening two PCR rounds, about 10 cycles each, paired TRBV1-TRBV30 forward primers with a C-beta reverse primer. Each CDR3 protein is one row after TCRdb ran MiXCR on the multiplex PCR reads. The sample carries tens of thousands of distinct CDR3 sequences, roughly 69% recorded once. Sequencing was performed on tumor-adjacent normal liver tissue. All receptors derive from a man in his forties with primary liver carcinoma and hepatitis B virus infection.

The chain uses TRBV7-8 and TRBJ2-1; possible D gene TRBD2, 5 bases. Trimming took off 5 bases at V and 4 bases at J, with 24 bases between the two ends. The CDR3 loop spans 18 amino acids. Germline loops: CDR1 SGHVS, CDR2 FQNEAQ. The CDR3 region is CASSQLGGSALSYNEQFF. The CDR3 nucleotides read TGTGCCAGCAGCCAGCTTGGAGGCTCAGCGCTCTCATACAATGAGCAGTTCTTC.

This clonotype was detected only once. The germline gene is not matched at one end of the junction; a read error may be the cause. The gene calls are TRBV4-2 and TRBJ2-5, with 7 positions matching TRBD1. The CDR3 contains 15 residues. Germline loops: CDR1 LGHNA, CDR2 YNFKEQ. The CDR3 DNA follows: TGCGCCAGCAGCCAAGACCGGGACAGACAAGAGACCCAGTACTTC. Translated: CASSQDRDRQETQYF.

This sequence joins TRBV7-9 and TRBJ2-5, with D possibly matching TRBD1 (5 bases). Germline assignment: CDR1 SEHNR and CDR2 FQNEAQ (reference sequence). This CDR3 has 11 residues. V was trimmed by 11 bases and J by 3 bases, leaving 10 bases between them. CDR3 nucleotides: TGTGCCGACAGCCTGAAAGAGACCCAGTACTTC. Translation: CADSLKETQYF.

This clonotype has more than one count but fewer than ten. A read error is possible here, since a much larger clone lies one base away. In nucleotides, the CDR3 is TGCGCCAGCAGCTTGGAGGGAGAGACCCAGTGCTTC. Its protein is CASSLEGETQCF. This chain uses TRBV5-1 with TRBJ2-5, with D perhaps matching TRBD2 (5 bases). Per germline, CDR1 SGHRS and CDR2 YFSETQ. The CDR3 consists of 12 residues.

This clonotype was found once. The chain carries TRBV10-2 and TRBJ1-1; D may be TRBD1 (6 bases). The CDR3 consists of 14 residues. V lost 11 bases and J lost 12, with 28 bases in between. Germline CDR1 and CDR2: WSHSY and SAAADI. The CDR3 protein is CASRDGGANTKSFF. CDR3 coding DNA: TGCGCCTCAAGGGACGGGGGGGCCAACACTAAATCTTTCTTT.

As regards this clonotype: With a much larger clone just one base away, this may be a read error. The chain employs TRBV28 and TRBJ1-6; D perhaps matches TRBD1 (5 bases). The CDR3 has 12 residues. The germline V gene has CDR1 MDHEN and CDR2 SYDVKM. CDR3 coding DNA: TGTGTCAGCAGGGACGGGAATTCACCCCTCCACTTT. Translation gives CVSRDGNSPLHF.

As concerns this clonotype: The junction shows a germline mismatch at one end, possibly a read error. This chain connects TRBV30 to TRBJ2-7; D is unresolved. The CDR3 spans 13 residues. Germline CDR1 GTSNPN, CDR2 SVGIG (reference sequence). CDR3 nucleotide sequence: TGTGCCTGGAGTTTAGGCAAGGGCTACGAGCAATACTTC. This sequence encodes CAWSLGKGYEQYF.

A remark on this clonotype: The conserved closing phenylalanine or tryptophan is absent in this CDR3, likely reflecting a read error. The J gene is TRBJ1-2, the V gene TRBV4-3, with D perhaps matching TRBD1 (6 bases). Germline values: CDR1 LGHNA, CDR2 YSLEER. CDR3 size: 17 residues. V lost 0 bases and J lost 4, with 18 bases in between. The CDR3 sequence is CASSQDGVGDKPYGYTI. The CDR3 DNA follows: TGCGCCAGCAGCCAAGATGGGGTAGGGGACAAGCCCTATGGCTACACCATC.

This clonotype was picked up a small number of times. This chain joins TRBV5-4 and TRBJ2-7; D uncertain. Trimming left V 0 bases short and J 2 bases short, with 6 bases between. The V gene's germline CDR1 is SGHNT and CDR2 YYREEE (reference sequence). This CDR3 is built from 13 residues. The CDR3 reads CASSLGGTYEQYF. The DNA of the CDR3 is TGTGCCAGCAGCTTGGGGGGTACCTACGAGCAGTACTTC.

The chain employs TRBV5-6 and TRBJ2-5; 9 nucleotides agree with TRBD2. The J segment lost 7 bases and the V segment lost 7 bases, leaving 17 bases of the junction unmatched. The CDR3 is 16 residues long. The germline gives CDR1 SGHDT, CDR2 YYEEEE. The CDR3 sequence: CASGSWGYSGRGTQYF. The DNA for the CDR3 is TGTGCCAGCGGCTCCTGGGGCTATAGCGGGAGAGGGACCCAGTACTTC. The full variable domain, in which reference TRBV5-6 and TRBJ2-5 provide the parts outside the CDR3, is DAGVTQSPTHLIKTRGQQVTLRCSPKSGHDTVSWYQQALGQGPQFIFQYYEEEERQRGNFPDRFSGHQFPNYSSELNVNALLLGDSALYLCASGSWGYSGRGTQYFGPGTRLLVL.

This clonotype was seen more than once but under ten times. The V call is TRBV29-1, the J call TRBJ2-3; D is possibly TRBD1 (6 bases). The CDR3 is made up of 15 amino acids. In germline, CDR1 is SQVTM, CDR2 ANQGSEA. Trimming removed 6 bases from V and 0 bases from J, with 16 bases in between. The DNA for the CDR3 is TGCAGCGTAGGACGGGACACTACTAGCACAGATACGCAGTATTTT. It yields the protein CSVGRDTTSTDTQYF.

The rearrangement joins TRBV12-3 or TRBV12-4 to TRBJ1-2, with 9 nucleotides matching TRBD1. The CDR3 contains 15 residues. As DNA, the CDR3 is TGTACCGGCAGTTTAGCCGGGACAGGGACCTATGGCTACACCTTC. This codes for CTGSLAGTGTYGYTF.

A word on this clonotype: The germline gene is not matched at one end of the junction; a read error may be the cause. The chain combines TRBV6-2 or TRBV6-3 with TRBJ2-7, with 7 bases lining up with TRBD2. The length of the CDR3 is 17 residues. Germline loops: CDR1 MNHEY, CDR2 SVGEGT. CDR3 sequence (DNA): TGTGTCAGCAGTTTTAATCCTCTAGCGGAAGTCTCCTACGAGCAGTACTTC. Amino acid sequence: CVSSFNPLAEVSYEQYF.

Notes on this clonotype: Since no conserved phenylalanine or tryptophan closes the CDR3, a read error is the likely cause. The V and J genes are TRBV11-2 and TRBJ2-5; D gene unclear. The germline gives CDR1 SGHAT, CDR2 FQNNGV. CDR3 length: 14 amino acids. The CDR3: CVRSLGDLQQTQYI. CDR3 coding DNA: TGTGTCAGAAGCTTAGGCGATCTCCAACAGACCCAGTACATC.

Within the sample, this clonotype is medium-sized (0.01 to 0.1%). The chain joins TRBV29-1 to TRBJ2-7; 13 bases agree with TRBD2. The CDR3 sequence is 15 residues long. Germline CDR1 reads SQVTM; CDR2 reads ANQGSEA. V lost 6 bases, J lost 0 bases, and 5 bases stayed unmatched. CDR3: CSVELAGGPSYEQYF. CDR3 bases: TGCAGCGTAGAACTAGCGGGAGGGCCCTCCTACGAGCAGTACTTC.

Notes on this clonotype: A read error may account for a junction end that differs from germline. The CDR3, as DNA: TGCGCCGGCAGCTCTATCGGACTAGCGGGAGCGGTGAACAATGAGCAGTTCTTC. Its protein product is CAGSSIGLAGAVNNEQFF. The chain employs TRBV5-1 and TRBJ2-1; 13 positions match TRBD2. The CDR3 totals 18 residues. Germline CDR1 reads SGHRS; CDR2 reads YFSETQ. Drawing the rest from reference TRBV5-1 and TRBJ2-1, the complete variable domain is KAGVTQTPRYLIKTRGQQVTLSCSPISGHRSVSWYQQTPGQGLQFLFEYFSETQRNKGNFPGRFSGRQFSNSRSEMNVSTLELGDSALYLCAGSSIGLAGAVNNEQFFGPGTRLTVL.

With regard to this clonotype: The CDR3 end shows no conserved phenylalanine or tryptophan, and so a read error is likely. CDR3 in DNA: TGTGCCAGCAGCCGGGCCGGGGGACTAGCGGGATATAAAAGGTTGTATGAGCAGTTCTTG. Translated: CASSRAGGLAGYKRLYEQFL. V is TRBV28 and J is TRBJ2-1, with TRBD2 matching 13 bases. Germline V CDR1 and CDR2: MDHEN, SYDVKM. The V and J ends lost 6 bases and 8 bases, in that order; junction bases with no gene match: 22. CDR3 length equals 20 residues.

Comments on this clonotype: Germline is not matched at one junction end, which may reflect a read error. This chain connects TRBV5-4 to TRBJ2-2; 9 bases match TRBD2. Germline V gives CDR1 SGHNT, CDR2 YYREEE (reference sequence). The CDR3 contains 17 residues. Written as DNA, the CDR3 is TGTGCCAGCGGCTTGGTGGTGCGGGAGGGCCAAGGCGGGGAACTGTTTTTT. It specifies CASGLVVREGQGGELFF.

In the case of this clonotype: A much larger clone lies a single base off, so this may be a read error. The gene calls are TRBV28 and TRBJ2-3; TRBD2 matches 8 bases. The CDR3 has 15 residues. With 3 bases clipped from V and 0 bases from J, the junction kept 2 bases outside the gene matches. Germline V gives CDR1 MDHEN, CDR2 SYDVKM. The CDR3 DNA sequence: TGTGCCAGCAGTTTTAGCGGGGTTAGCACAGATACGCAGTATTTT. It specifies CASSFSGVSTDTQYF.